This T cell receptor (beta chain) was profiled in a study of T cell repertoires in cytomegalovirus infection. Study results and caveats: HLA-C-restricted CMV-specific TCR beta clonotypes prevailed in the ex vivo response.

The V and J ends lost 4 bases and 5 bases respectively, with 11 bases between them. The CDR3 contains 13 residues. Per germline, CDR1 SQVTM and CDR2 ANQGSEA. As concerns this clonotype: The antigen remains unidentified.

TCRdb re-called the reads through MiXCR, storing one row per CDR3 protein. The sample yields 830,000 or so distinct CDR3 sequences, approximately 32% seen once. The TCR was taken from a human donor in good health (CMV status not recorded). Some clones in this sample may be carry-over from other donors' samples. Sample: cultured CD8+ T cells from PBMCs, taken from culture after CMV antigen stimulation. This chain links TRBV29-1 with TRBJ1-4, with no clear D. CDR3: CSVVLGSNEKLFF. CDR3 in DNA: TGCAGCGTTGTACTAGGTTCCAATGAAAAACTGTTTTTT.